The 21 T cell receptor beta chains in this list originate from one sample, sequenced in a study of blood T cell repertoires in COVID-19. Profiling relied on immunoSEQ multiplex PCR, and the TCRdb table lists in-frame clones only, not all of them. The top ten clones hold about 8.2% of a sample with hundreds of thousands of clones, 85% to 90% of them seen once. The sample consisted of peripheral blood. The receptors derive from a woman between 45 and 60 years old with COVID-19, enrolled during active disease.

V is TRBV28 and J is TRBJ1-4, with a weak D call TRBD1 (5 bases). The germline gives CDR1 MDHEN, CDR2 SYDVKM. CDR3 size: 15 residues. Trimming stripped 3 bases from V and 4 bases from J, with 12 bases between. The CDR3 protein is CASSFMTAVNEKLFF. The CDR3 DNA follows: TGTGCCAGCAGTTTTATGACAGCCGTTAATGAAAAACTGTTTTTT.

The CDR3: CASSLERGVPGELFF. In DNA form, the CDR3 reads TGCGCCAGCAGCCTAGAGCGGGGGGTCCCCGGGGAGCTGTTTTTT. The chain is built from TRBV5-1 and TRBJ2-2, with 9 bases that match TRBD2. V gave up 4 bases and J gave up 6 bases; unmatched junction bases: 7. CDR3 length equals 15 residues. The germline gives CDR1 SGHRS, CDR2 YFSETQ. The full variable domain, rest sourced from reference TRBV5-1 and TRBJ2-2, is KAGVTQTPRYLIKTRGQQVTLSCSPISGHRSVSWYQQTPGQGLQFLFEYFSETQRNKGNFPGRFSGRQFSNSRSEMNVSTLELGDSALYLCASSLERGVPGELFFGEGSRLTVL.

This clone was seen a single time. This chain connects TRBV29-1 to TRBJ2-2, with a tentative D call TRBD1 (5 bases). CDR3 length: 12 residues. V lost 4 bases to trimming and J lost 6 bases, with 9 bases between them. In germline, CDR1 is SQVTM, CDR2 ANQGSEA. The CDR3 DNA sequence: TGCAGCGTTGGGTCAGGGTCCGGGGAGCTGTTTTTT. The encoded protein is CSVGSGSGELFF.

V is TRBV4-1 and J is TRBJ2-1, with D tentatively TRBD2 (7 bases). V was cut by 4 bases and J by 6 bases, with 13 bases left in between. The CDR3 spans 14 residues. Germline-derived CDR1 and CDR2 are MGHRA and YSYEKL. The CDR3 loop is CASSPRGGSNEQFF. DNA of the CDR3: TGCGCCAGCAGCCCTAGGGGGGGCAGCAATGAGCAGTTCTTC.

V is TRBV10-3 and J is TRBJ2-3; 9 nucleotides align to TRBD2. Germline assignment: CDR1 ENHRY and CDR2 SYGVKD. V trimming: 2 bases; J trimming: 1 base; junction bases outside the gene matches: 1. The CDR3 is made up of 15 amino acids. The CDR3 reads CAISERTSGTDTQYF. The DNA of the CDR3 is TGTGCCATCAGTGAGAGGACTAGCGGCACAGATACGCAGTATTTT.

The chain joins TRBV28 to TRBJ2-7; 8 bases are a match to TRBD1. J lost 5 bases, V lost 5 bases, and 11 bases had no gene match. The CDR3 has 15 amino acids. Germline CDR1 is MDHEN and CDR2 is SYDVKM. The CDR3 loop is CASSPLRGRADEQYF. CDR3 DNA: TGTGCCAGCAGTCCCCTCAGGGGGCGCGCAGACGAGCAGTACTTC. Supplemented by reference TRBV28 and TRBJ2-7, the full variable domain reads DVKVTQSSRYLVKRTGEKVFLECVQDMDHENMFWYRQDPGLGLRLIYFSYDVKMKEKGDIPEGYSVSREKKERFSLILESASTNQTSMYLCASSPLRGRADEQYFGPGTRLTVT.

This clone was observed a handful of times. J is TRBJ1-6 and V is TRBV5-1; 9 bases align to TRBD1. Germline CDR1 is SGHRS and CDR2 is YFSETQ. The trim removed 4 bases at V and 10 bases at J, leaving 6 bases unmatched. This CDR3 contains 14 residues. CDR3 sequence reads: CASSLGTGTSPLHF. The CDR3 DNA reads as TGCGCCAGCAGCCTAGGGACAGGGACCTCACCCCTCCACTTT.

The chain combines TRBV25-1 with TRBJ1-4; the match to TRBD1 covers 7 bases. This CDR3 contains 14 residues. CDR1 and CDR2 from the germline V gene are MGHDK and SYGVNS. J was trimmed by 5 bases and V by 3 bases; bases with no gene match: 3. The CDR3 DNA reads TGTGCCAGCAGTGATAAGGGGGCAAATGAAAAACTGTTTTTT. Amino acids: CASSDKGANEKLFF.

V is TRBV18 and J is TRBJ2-3, with D possibly TRBD1 on 6 matching bases. The germline V gene encodes CDR1 KGHSH and CDR2 LQKENI. V dropped 4 bases and J dropped 2 bases, with 13 bases sitting between them. This CDR3 comprises 15 residues. The CDR3 loop is CASSQQDSLTDTQYF. The CDR3 DNA reads as TGTGCCAGCTCACAACAGGACAGCCTCACAGATACGCAGTATTTT.

This chain links TRBV28 with TRBJ2-4; D is undetermined. The germline gives CDR1 MDHEN, CDR2 SYDVKM. Trimming pared 8 bases from V and 0 bases from J, leaving 14 bases between. This CDR3 comprises 15 residues. The CDR3 reads CASGPPGSAKNIQYF. CDR3 in DNA: TGTGCCAGCGGTCCCCCAGGCTCAGCCAAAAACATTCAGTACTTC.

Here the CDR3 reads CASSVLTSGGRDEQFF. As DNA, the CDR3 is TGTGCCAGCAGCGTCCTGACTAGCGGGGGCCGGGATGAGCAGTTCTTC. The rearrangement uses TRBV9 and TRBJ2-1; TRBD2 agrees at 12 bases. The CDR3 runs 16 residues. CDR1 is SGDLS, CDR2 YYNGEE, per germline. J lost 8 bases, V lost 2 bases, and 8 bases had no gene match.

J is TRBJ1-2 and V is TRBV28, with D perhaps matching TRBD1 (6 bases). Germline CDR1 MDHEN, CDR2 SYDVKM. CDR3 length equals 14 residues. Between the trimmed V and J ends, which lost 5 bases and 5 bases, there was a span of 15 bases. For the CDR3, the DNA is TGTGCCAGCAGTAACCCCGGACAGCTTTATGGCTACACCTTC. Protein: CASSNPGQLYGYTF.

J is TRBJ2-7 and V is TRBV11-1, with a tentative D call TRBD1 (6 bases). Between the trimmed V and J ends, which lost 2 bases and 7 bases, there was a span of 12 bases. CDR3 length: 13 residues. Germline values: CDR1 SGHAT, CDR2 FQDESV (reference sequence). CDR3 sequence: CASSLLGAGEQYF. The CDR3 DNA follows: TGTGCCAGCAGCTTATTGGGGGCTGGGGAGCAGTACTTC.

The gene calls are TRBV6-5 and TRBJ2-4; the D gene is possibly TRBD2 (6 bases). V was clipped by 4 bases and J by 9 bases, with 13 bases between them. Germline-derived CDR1 and CDR2 are MNHEY and SVGAGI. The CDR3 loop spans 13 amino acids. CDR3 residues: CASSWTLGGIQYF. The DNA of the CDR3 is TGTGCCAGCAGTTGGACCTTGGGGGGCATTCAGTACTTC.

J is TRBJ2-7 and V is TRBV6-2 or TRBV6-3; D perhaps matches TRBD2 (5 bases). Germline CDR1 reads MNHEY; CDR2 reads SVGEGT. The CDR3 contains 14 residues. V was pared by 5 bases and J by 6 bases, with 17 bases between. The CDR3 loop is CASSELGGNLEQYF. As DNA, the CDR3 is TGTGCCAGCAGTGAGCTCGGAGGCAACCTCGAGCAGTACTTC.

This clone is a singleton in its sample. The rearrangement joins TRBV11-2 to TRBJ1-1; D is undetermined. The CDR3 totals 12 residues. Germline lookup yields CDR1 SGHAT and CDR2 FQNNGV. V was shortened by 5 bases and J by 8 bases, with 12 bases between the two germline ends. CDR3 region: CASSPAGPEAFF. The CDR3 bases are TGTGCCAGCAGCCCCGCGGGCCCCGAAGCTTTCTTT.

In regard to this clone: This CDR3 is also generated by other DNA sequences in the sample. The chain employs TRBV27 and TRBJ1-2; the match to TRBD1 covers 9 bases. The V and J ends lost 5 bases and 2 bases, in that order; junction bases with no gene match: 3. CDR1 and CDR2 from the germline V gene are MNHEY and SMNVEV (reference sequence). The CDR3 sequence is 14 residues long. CDR3 nucleotides: TGTGCCAGCAGTCCGACAGGGGGGAACTATGGCTACACCTTC. It yields the protein CASSPTGGNYGYTF.

The J gene is TRBJ2-3, the V gene TRBV7-9; 9 bases fit TRBD2. CDR3 length equals 15 residues. J gave up 6 bases and V 5 bases, and 9 bases lay outside the gene matches. Germline V gives CDR1 SEHNR, CDR2 FQNEAQ (reference sequence). The CDR3 sequence is CASSPFAAGGDTQYF. The DNA for the CDR3 is TGTGCCAGCAGCCCGTTCGCAGCGGGGGGCGATACGCAGTATTTT.

The chain employs TRBV7-6 and TRBJ1-2, with D possibly matching TRBD1 (5 bases). Germline V CDR1 and CDR2: SGHVS, FNYEAQ. Trimming stripped 3 bases from V and 5 bases from J, with 10 bases between. The CDR3 sequence is 13 residues long. The CDR3 sequence: CASSLSRGYGYTF. The CDR3 bases are TGTGCCAGCAGCTTGAGCCGGGGGTATGGCTACACCTTC.

This clone was picked up one time. The chain joins TRBV5-1 to TRBJ2-1; D unclear. CDR3 length: 14 residues. In germline, CDR1 is SGHRS, CDR2 YFSETQ. V gave up 4 bases and J gave up 0 bases, with 8 bases separating them. The CDR3 sequence: CASSRVNSYNEQFF. Written as DNA, the CDR3 is TGCGCCAGCAGCCGGGTTAACTCCTACAATGAGCAGTTCTTC.

The J gene is TRBJ1-4, the V gene TRBV2; 10 bases map to TRBD1. With 4 bases clipped from V and 6 bases from J, the junction kept 5 bases outside the gene matches. Looked up from germline, CDR1 is SNHLY and CDR2 is FYNNEI. The CDR3 consists of 15 residues. The CDR3 sequence is CASSGKDRGDEKLFF. For the CDR3, the DNA is TGTGCCAGCAGTGGGAAGGACAGGGGGGATGAAAAACTGTTTTTT.